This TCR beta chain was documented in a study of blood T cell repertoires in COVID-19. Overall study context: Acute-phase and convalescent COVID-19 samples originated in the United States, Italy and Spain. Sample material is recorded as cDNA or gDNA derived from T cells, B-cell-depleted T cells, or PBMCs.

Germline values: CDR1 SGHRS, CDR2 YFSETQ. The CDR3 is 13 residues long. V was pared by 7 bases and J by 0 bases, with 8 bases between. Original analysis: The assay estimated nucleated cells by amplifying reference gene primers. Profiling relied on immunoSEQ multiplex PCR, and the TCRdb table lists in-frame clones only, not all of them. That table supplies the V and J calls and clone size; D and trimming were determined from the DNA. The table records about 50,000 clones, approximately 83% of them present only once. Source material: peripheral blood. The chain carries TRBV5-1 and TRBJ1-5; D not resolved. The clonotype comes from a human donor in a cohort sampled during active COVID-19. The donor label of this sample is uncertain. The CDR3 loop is CASAPGSNQPQHF. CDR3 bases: TGCGCCAGCGCCCCCGGTAGCAATCAGCCCCAGCATTTT.